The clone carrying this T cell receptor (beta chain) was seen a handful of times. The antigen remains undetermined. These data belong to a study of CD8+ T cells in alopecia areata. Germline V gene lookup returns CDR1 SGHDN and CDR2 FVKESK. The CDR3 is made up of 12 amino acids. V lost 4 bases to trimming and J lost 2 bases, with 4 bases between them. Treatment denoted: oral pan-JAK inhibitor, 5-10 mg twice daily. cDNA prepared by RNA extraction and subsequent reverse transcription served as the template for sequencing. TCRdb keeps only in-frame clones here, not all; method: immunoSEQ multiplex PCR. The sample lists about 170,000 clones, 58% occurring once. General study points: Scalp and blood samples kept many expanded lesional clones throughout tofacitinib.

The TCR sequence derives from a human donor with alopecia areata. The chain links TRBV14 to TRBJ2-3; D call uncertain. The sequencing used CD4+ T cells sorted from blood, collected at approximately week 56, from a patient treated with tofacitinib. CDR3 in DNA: TGTGCCAGCAGCCCCGTCACAGATACGCAGTATTTT. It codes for CASSPVTDTQYF.